This T cell receptor beta chain was observed in a study of cytomegalovirus exposure and HLA in healthy donors (dated by TCRdb to about 2017). Context from the whole study: An earlier analysis of approximately 590 of the donors reported more than 250 Gb of sequence data and roughly 100 million unique TCR beta sequences from some 180 million T cells. An early release covering some 640 HLA-typed donors comprised about 300 gigabases of sequencing data and some 79 million unique TCR sequences. Every discovery cohort repertoire had been produced on one sequencing platform. Across approximately 400 genotyped donors of the cohort, an average of about 250,000 unique TCR beta nucleotide sequences per donor were sequenced, and around 20% of those sequences were non-productive. Both class I and class II loci were covered by HLA typing, at four-digit resolution. A later genetic analysis used genome-wide SNP genotypes for about 65% of the roughly 700 donors, treating that subset as a discovery cohort. An earlier analysis of about 620 of the donors applied high-throughput TCR beta sequencing to assess whether each TCR beta V gene segment acted as functional or pseudogenic. Among the roughly 390 genotyped donors, around 79% belonged to the genetic ancestry cluster associated with self-reported Caucasian donors. A few DR-DQ haplotypes were handled as single units for association and clustering because linkage in the cohort was strong. Donor age, sex, ethnicity and CMV serostatus were compiled alongside the repertoire data. To predict cytomegalovirus infection status, the study combined high-throughput TCR immunosequencing, statistical association of individual TCRs with disease status, and machine learning. A later analysis re-analyzed previously published TCR beta repertoires from several hundred donors and added high-resolution HLA genotyping to study TCR occurrence patterns. Rather than using new phenotypic data, the later analysis identified candidate immune exposures from TCR beta sequences and from how often those sequences occurred across donors. A separate validation cohort of 90 to 150 different subjects was used in addition to the roughly 700-subject first cohort. The study used immunosequencing to profile the T cell repertoires of 666 subjects and linked those repertoires to cytomegalovirus serostatus. Typing coverage differed by locus: A, B, C, DRB1 and DQB1 were typed in about 629-640 donors, DQA1 in about 510, DPA1 in roughly 590, and DPB1 in 450 to 480. The study was designed to test whether signatures of past pathogen exposure could be identified by cataloging public T cell receptors.

Overall study outcomes, separate from this receptor: While some public TCRs were present in many individuals, most TCR sequences turned up only very rarely across donors. Correlated functional status among segregating V segments might be attributable to linkage disequilibrium, but an unknown experimental factor could not be ruled out. At a false discovery rate of 0.05, a later analysis linked 15,000 to 20,000 TCR beta sequences to specific HLA alleles. In a later analysis, TCR association rates were found to vary across HLA loci, with the most associated TCRs seen for DRB1 alleles and the fewest for HLA-C alleles. According to the authors, the approach could potentially be generalized to other disease states and immunological phenotypes. A further reported finding was that TCR beta sequences accurately predicted the HLA-A and HLA-B alleles for most subjects in the first cohort. In a later genetic analysis, fewer N-insertions in productive TCRs were reported among donors in an Asian-associated ancestry cluster than the approximately 630-donor mean. The presence/absence analyses assumed that sequencing depth was roughly uniform across donors, and that assumption may not be true. Some IMGT-functional V segments, including TRBV6-2 and TRBV6-3, could not be told apart with the 87-base-pair reads, so those segments were excluded. When HLA alleles, especially DR and DQ, strongly co-occurred, TCR associations were difficult to assign to individual alleles. Cytomegalovirus status was reported to be diagnosed by the classifier with high specificity and sensitivity in both the original and validation cohorts. In an earlier analysis of about 600 of the donors, most TCR beta V segments appeared in productive rearrangements about 87% or about 30% of the time, broadly matching IMGT annotations. CMV serostatus was the only immune exposure information available for the cohort. A later analysis found that HLA-associated TCR beta chains were more clonally expanded and had lower generation probabilities than equally common non-associated chains. A total of about 180 TCR beta chains were listed by the study as associated with cytomegalovirus. Because counts were too low, roughly 17 rarely observed V segments, including chromosome 9 orphons, were left out of the earlier analysis of over 550 of the donors. In this cohort, only TCR beta chains were sequenced, and detectable features were limited by the absence of alpha or paired-chain data. V-gene and J-gene trimming of TCR beta chains was associated with a missense DCLRE1C variant in a later genetic analysis, and the association was replicated in an independent cohort. A few of the identified cytomegalovirus-associated TCR beta chains were confirmed in vitro to be specific for cytomegalovirus antigens. Most CMV-associated TCR beta chains appeared to be HLA-restricted in a later analysis, and the HLA associations seemed to be driven largely by CMV exposure. A cluster of highly shared sequence variants was judged likely to represent a technical artifact of the sequencing pipeline. Because HLA typing was missing for some donors at each locus, association tests included only the typed subset. In a later analysis, several top co-occurrence clusters were reported to appear linked to parvovirus B19, influenza, CMV and Epstein-Barr virus.

The cohort consisted of 600 to 750 healthy bone marrow donors. At the time of sampling, every cohort member was nominally healthy, though immune exposures that went unrecorded were likely present. The donor tested CMV seropositive and was one of the 289 seropositive cohort members. A peripheral blood sample was provided by each donor, and peripheral blood mononuclear cells were used for TCR beta sequencing. The Qiagen DNeasy Blood Extraction Kit was used to extract genomic DNA from the blood cell samples. Note on this clone: Its antigen remains undetermined. Base-call qualities are not available, and no considerably larger clone is one nucleotide away.

The library was obtained by the immunoSEQ multiplex PCR assay. The multiplex PCR relied on a mix of 60 forward primers for TCR Vbeta segments and 13 reverse primers for TCR Jbeta segments. A multiplex PCR assay on genomic DNA amplified the CDR3 region of rearranged TCR beta genes. On the Illumina HiSeq System, the amplified TCR beta libraries were sequenced as 87-base-pair reads. As for how the authors treated the data: A later analysis tallied tens of millions of unique TCR beta chains across the 666 repertoires, and 10 million to 11 million of those chains were shared by two or more donors. To remove PCR and sequencing errors, raw reads were error-corrected and collapsed into unique sequences using a nearest-neighbor algorithm that merged closely related sequences. V, D and J gene segments were assigned by aligning CDR3 sequences to IMGT reference sequences. For a sequence to be retained, a match of at least six nucleotides to both a V gene segment and a J gene segment was required. A rearrangement was called productive if the CDR3 had no stop codons and remained in frame with V and J, and every other rearrangement was called non-productive. Following IMGT convention, CDR3 was defined as the stretch from the second conserved V-encoded cysteine to the conserved J-encoded phenylalanine. Sequences without an unambiguous match to a single V gene segment were excluded from the earlier analysis of 500 to 700 of the donors. In an earlier analysis of several hundred of the donors, V segments were called functional above 56.7% productive rearrangements and were called segregating when the between-donor standard deviation exceeded 5%. A statistical classification framework was built for diagnosing cytomegalovirus status from the catalog of TCR beta chain sequences. A later analysis assigned V and J genes by comparing TCR nucleotide sequences with IMGT/GENE-DB human TR gene sequences. In a later analysis, CDR3 sequences and most-parsimonious VDJ recombination scenarios were assigned using the TCRdist pipeline. In a later analysis, every TCR beta chain was defined by the combination of its CDR3 amino acid sequence and its V-gene family, and reads without a unique V-gene family were dropped. To address suspected cross-contamination and a sequencing artifact, a later analysis removed 592 highly shared, low-generation-probability nucleotide sequences. For each public chain, a later analysis derived a clonal expansion index from normalized ranks of inferred template counts within each repertoire. In a later analysis, generation probabilities were computed with a VDJ recombination model fitted to out-of-frame rearrangements, and the resulting probabilities were checked against IGoR. In a later analysis, TCR-TCR, TCR-HLA and TCR-CMV co-occurrence was scored with hypergeometric tests, and a repertoire-size bias correction was applied to TCR pairs. To estimate false discovery rates, a later analysis permuted the HLA or CMV assignments 20 times. A later analysis grouped co-occurring TCRs with DBSCAN, adding TCRdist sequence similarity when clustering within HLA-allele-positive subsets. Co-occurrence clustering excluded repertoires with fewer than 30,000 or more than 120,000 public chains, plus five with anomalous nucleotide sharing. Not all clones reach the TCRdb copy of this immuneACCESS table, which keeps in-frame sequences only. Checked studies attribute under half of the gap to unresolved V genes and leave the rest unexplained. V and J calls and clone size are as listed in that table; D and trimming were resolved from the DNA. Here the sample has some 120,000 clones; 60% to 70% occur a single time. The ten largest clones take up around 9.7% of the sample.

V is reduced by 7 bases and J by 4 bases, leaving a spacing of 16 bases between them. From cysteine to phenylalanine, the CDR3 is 14 amino acids long. The entry retains the CDR3 DNA only, 42 bases that are in frame from base 1. In the germline V gene, CDR1 corresponds to MDHEN and CDR2 to SYDVKM. The origin of this receptor is a woman in her 40s in good health and CMV-seropositive. The chain uses TRBV28 and TRBJ1-2; the D segment cannot be called with confidence. Sequencing was carried out using PBMCs. The CDR3 is CASMDLGLIYGYTF. The DNA reads as follows: TGTGCCAGCATGGACCTTGGACTGATCTATGGCTACACCTTC.